The 19 T cell receptor beta chains given below trace back to one sample, sequenced in a study of T cells after yellow fever vaccination. One entry per CDR3 protein results from TCRdb running MiXCR on the 5' RACE reads. The data contain approximately 300,000 distinct CDR3 sequences, about 9.5% of them singletons. The sequencing used PBMCs, collected on the day of the first yellow fever vaccination. The source of these receptors is a young man who received the YFV17D yellow fever vaccine.

The chain is built from TRBV6-1 and TRBJ2-1, with D perhaps TRBD1 (5 bases). From germline, CDR1 is MNHNS and CDR2 SASEGT. The CDR3 loop spans 16 amino acids. The V gene lost 7 bases and the J gene lost 1 base, with 17 bases spanning the gap. The CDR3 nucleotides are TGTGCCAGCACCGGCGGCAGGGTTAGGTCCTACAATGAGCAGTTCTTC. This codes for CASTGGRVRSYNEQFF.

The V call is TRBV3-1, the J call TRBJ2-7; TRBD2 matches at 9 bases. Trimming took 1 base from V and 5 from J; bases not matched to a gene: 3. This CDR3 contains 14 residues. Germline V lookup: CDR1 LGHDT, CDR2 YNNKEL (reference sequence). The CDR3 protein is CASSQGSGGDEQYV. The CDR3 nucleotides are TGTGCCAGCAGCCAAGGTAGCGGGGGTGACGAGCAGTACGTC.

The chain is built from TRBV30 and TRBJ2-7; no clear D. V was trimmed by 5 bases and J by 0 bases, leaving 14 bases between them. Germline V gene data show CDR1 as GTSNPN and CDR2 as SVGIG (reference sequence). CDR3 length: 14 residues. The CDR3 DNA is TGTGCCTGGGCCCGAACAGCCGGCTCCTACGAGCAGTACTTC. This sequence encodes CAWARTAGSYEQYF.

This clonotype showed up just a few times. The V call is TRBV28, the J call TRBJ2-3; possible D gene TRBD2, 6 bases. CDR3 size: 15 residues. Trimming removed 1 base from V and 3 bases from J, with 11 bases in between. From germline, CDR1 is MDHEN and CDR2 SYDVKM. CDR3 protein: CASSLSGLGTDTQYF. CDR3 nucleotides: TGTGCCAGCAGTTTATCGGGACTTGGTACAGATACGCAGTATTTT.

This clonotype appeared a few times. V and J are TRBV7-9 and TRBJ1-2; a possible D gene is TRBD1 (6 bases). V gave up 6 bases and J gave up 5 bases, with 16 bases separating them. Germline loops: CDR1 SEHNR, CDR2 FQNEAQ (reference sequence). The CDR3 covers 14 residues. DNA of the CDR3: TGTGCCAGCAGTCAGGGGCAGAATTGGTATGGCTACACCTTC. This sequence encodes CASSQGQNWYGYTF.

V usage is TRBV7-2 and J usage is TRBJ2-1; D call uncertain. Trimming shortened V by 5 bases and J by 0 bases, and 11 bases separated the two germline ends. The V gene's germline CDR1 is SGHTA and CDR2 FQGNSA. The CDR3 contains 15 residues. The CDR3 loop is CASSPDQSSYNEQFF. Here the CDR3 DNA reads TGTGCCAGCAGCCCTGACCAGAGCTCCTACAATGAGCAGTTCTTC.

This clonotype appeared many times. The rearrangement links TRBV6-6 to TRBJ1-2, with 7 bases identical to TRBD1. Germline V gene sequence: CDR1 MNHNY, CDR2 SVGAGI (reference sequence). J gave up 6 bases and V 10 bases, and 8 bases lay outside the gene matches. The CDR3 consists of 12 residues. The CDR3, as DNA: TGTGCCATCTCCGTAGGGGGCGATGGCTACACCTTC. It encodes CAISVGGDGYTF.

The chain uses TRBV3-1 and TRBJ1-1, with 12 bases lining up with TRBD1. The trim removed 1 base at V and 1 base at J, leaving 1 base unmatched. The CDR3 loop spans 16 amino acids. CDR1 is LGHDT, CDR2 YNNKEL, per germline (reference sequence). The CDR3 sequence is CASSQGGQGANTEAFF. The CDR3 nucleotides are TGTGCCAGCAGCCAAGGGGGACAGGGGGCGAACACTGAAGCTTTCTTT.

The chain is built from TRBV11-2 and TRBJ1-2; D is ambiguous. Trimming took off 2 bases at V and 6 bases at J, with 16 bases between the two ends. Germline values: CDR1 SGHAT, CDR2 FQNNGV. The CDR3 runs 15 residues. The DNA for the CDR3 is TGTGCCAGCAGCTTAAACCCCCTGGGCACGGATGGCTACACCTTC. Protein product: CASSLNPLGTDGYTF.

V gene TRBV6-2 or TRBV6-3 combines with J gene TRBJ1-6; D is undetermined. This CDR3 has 15 residues. Looked up from germline, CDR1 is MNHEY and CDR2 is SVGEGT. Trimming took 2 bases from V and 9 from J, leaving 14 bases between them. This chain's CDR3 is CASSYRGTQGSPLHF. CDR3 bases: TGTGCCAGCAGTTACCGAGGTACCCAAGGTTCACCCCTCCACTTT.

The J gene is TRBJ1-2, the V gene TRBV20-1, with TRBD1 identical over 8 bases. Germline CDR1 DFQATT, CDR2 SNEGSKA (reference sequence). The V segment lost 5 bases and the J segment 0 bases; nucleotides outside the gene matches: 2. The CDR3 consists of 13 residues. The CDR3: CSAEDRANYGYTF. CDR3 DNA: TGCAGTGCTGAGGACAGGGCTAACTATGGCTACACCTTC.

This clonotype was counted between two and nine times. This chain uses TRBV12-3 or TRBV12-4 with TRBJ2-3; tentatively, D is TRBD1 (7 bases). CDR3 length: 15 amino acids. The V end lost 5 bases, the J end lost 6 bases, and 18 bases lay between the germline ends. The CDR3 DNA reads TGTGCCAGCAGTCCCAGGGGGGCCACCGTGGATACGCAGTATTTT. It specifies CASSPRGATVDTQYF.

This clonotype was seen a few times. This sequence joins TRBV4-1 and TRBJ1-2; 7 positions match TRBD1. V was clipped by 1 base and J by 4 bases; unmatched bases: 6. The CDR3 consists of 15 residues. From germline, CDR1 is MGHRA and CDR2 YSYEKL. The CDR3 is CASSQGPGGIYGYTF. As DNA, the CDR3 is TGCGCCAGCAGCCAAGGGCCAGGGGGTATCTATGGCTACACCTTC.

The gene calls are TRBV3-1 and TRBJ2-3; D unclear. With 2 bases removed from V and 2 bases from J, the gap between germline ends came to 8 bases. There are 14 residues in the CDR3. The V gene's germline CDR1 is LGHDT and CDR2 YNNKEL (reference sequence). The CDR3 DNA reads as TGTGCCAGCAGCCAACGGCGAGACACAGATACGCAGTATTTT. This sequence encodes CASSQRRDTDTQYF.

This clonotype came up many times. V is TRBV5-1 and J is TRBJ2-3, with D possibly matching TRBD2 (5 bases). The CDR3 extends over 15 amino acids. V shed 5 bases and J shed 7 bases, with 20 bases lying between them. The germline V gene encodes CDR1 SGHRS and CDR2 YFSETQ. The CDR3 reads CASSRPIPNGNTQYF. DNA of the CDR3: TGCGCCAGCAGTCGGCCAATACCCAACGGGAATACGCAGTATTTT.

Ten or more counts support this clonotype. This chain joins TRBV4-3 and TRBJ2-3; D not certain. The CDR3 has 16 amino acids. V lost 1 base and J lost 1, with 12 bases in between. Looked up from germline, CDR1 is LGHNA and CDR2 is YSLEER. CDR3 protein: CASSQVLLEGTDTQYF. CDR3 sequence (DNA): TGCGCCAGCAGCCAAGTGCTCCTAGAGGGCACAGATACGCAGTATTTT.

This clonotype was detected a few times. The chain has TRBV5-1 and TRBJ2-7, with D unclear. V dropped 2 bases and J dropped 0 bases, with 6 bases sitting between them. CDR1 SGHRS and CDR2 YFSETQ come from the germline V gene. There are 13 residues in the CDR3. CDR3 region: CASSFGTSYEQYF. The DNA for the CDR3 is TGCGCCAGCAGCTTTGGAACCTCCTACGAGCAGTACTTC.

The chain has TRBV12-3 or TRBV12-4 and TRBJ2-3, with a weak D call TRBD2 (5 bases). CDR3 length equals 12 residues. Trimming shortened V by 6 bases and J by 2 bases, and 6 bases separated the two germline ends. For the CDR3, the DNA is TGTGCCAGCAGCGGACTCACAGATACGCAGTATTTT. Translation: CASSGLTDTQYF.

The gene calls are TRBV20-1 and TRBJ2-5; no reliable D call. The ends were cut back, 1 base at V and 3 bases at J, with 6 bases in the middle. The CDR3 is 12 residues long. CDR1 and CDR2 (germline): DFQATT, SNEGSKA (reference sequence). The CDR3 coding sequence is TGCAGTGCTAGAGGCCGGGAAGAGACCCAGTACTTC. Amino acid sequence: CSARGREETQYF.